The entry below gives a single T cell receptor beta chain sequence along with its context. Its antigen is unknown. This sample is part of a study of cytomegalovirus exposure and HLA in healthy donors. Study in general: Out of 150 million to 200 million T cells, an earlier analysis found over 90 million unique TCR beta sequences in total.

Study conclusions and caveats: Whilst most TCR sequences proved rare, a subset of public TCRs occurred across many donors.

Both 60 Vbeta primers and 13 Jbeta primers went into the PCR. Assay used: immunoSEQ multiplex PCR; TCRdb lists only in-frame clones, some missing. The sample holds under 150,000 clones, over 60% seen once. Not recorded for this donor was the CMV serostatus. Sequenced sample: PBMCs. This TCR was recovered from a human donor in good health.

CDR3 protein: CASSIQGYQPQHF. In DNA, the CDR3 is TGTGCCAGCAGTATACAGGGTTATCAGCCCCAGCATTTT. This rearrangement joins TRBV6-1 to TRBJ1-5; D is possibly TRBD1 (6 bases). This CDR3 region has 13 residues. V was pared by 5 bases and J by 5 bases, with 10 bases between. From germline, CDR1 is MNHNS and CDR2 SASEGT.